This T cell receptor beta chain stems from a study of radiation and T cells in renal cell carcinoma (dated by TCRdb to about 2020). Background for the entire study: The samples were obtained from a clinical trial, where primary renal cell carcinomas were treated with 15 Gy stereotactic body radiation therapy and then removed by nephrectomy 4 weeks afterward. TCR beta sequencing covered around 50 samples in total, comprising some 25 tumors and roughly 27 peripheral blood samples. In the 53 samples combined, 4,016,671 unique CDR3 nucleotide sequences were found, encoding 2.5 million or so unique CDR3 amino acid sequences. Study-wide findings and limitations: In blood, the top tumor clonotypes increased from baseline to 2 weeks after radiation and then shrank by 4 weeks, which suggests a temporary expansion of tumor-resident clones. With a single-armed trial design, the study had no way to address how radiation dose or scheduling affects the TCR repertoire. Changes in the blood repertoire were not tracked past 4 weeks after treatment. Because pretreatment tumor biopsies were not available, the study could not determine whether clonotypes were already present within the tumor at baseline.

This clone turned up a few times. Its antigen specificity is not known. Per-base quality was not reported, and no clone a single base away is much larger than it. The immunoSEQ kit was used, according to the manufacturer's recommendations, to generate TCR beta libraries from genomic DNA. For library preparation, a first multiplex PCR was performed with proprietary primers, followed by a second PCR in which unique barcodes were added, and bead cleanups were performed after each round. A kit-provided positive control reaction and a negative control reaction were included in every sample batch. The final libraries underwent checking on an Agilent 4200 TapeStation D1000 ScreenTape, volumetric pooling, and quantification by qPCR. Sequencing was performed on an Illumina NextSeq500 using a MidOutput 150-cycle cartridge, with 156 Read1 cycles, 15 Index1 cycles, and the kit custom primers. The pooled library was loaded at 1.0 pM with approximately 18% PhiX control spiked in. The authors' pipeline ran thus. Vendor-processed data were analyzed in R, with a clonotype defined as all T cells sharing the same CDR3 nucleotide sequence. For clone abundance analyses, frequencies were normalized to the 10,000 most abundant clones in each sample. Public T cell clones, which averaged fewer than five per sample, were excluded before analysis. Tumor-enriched and baseline blood-enriched clonotypes were defined by at least a 32-fold difference in abundance between compartments. A beta-binomial differential abundance model was used to identify clonotypes that were expanded or contracted between blood time points. The Baroni-Urbani and Buser coefficient was used to measure tumor-blood repertoire similarity, and groups were compared with two-tailed Wilcoxon tests in R. Imported from immuneACCESS, the table was reduced by TCRdb to in-frame sequences with V and J called. These copies leave out some clones; in studies compared against another copy, an unresolved V gene accounts for under half, and the cause of the remainder is not known. V and J calls and clone size are as listed in that table; D and trimming were resolved from the DNA. The sample table records about 130,000 clones; around 81% of these occur just once. The biggest ten clones account for roughly 6% of the sample.

Cut back by 0 bases and 5 bases, the V and J ends lie 1 base apart. The germline V gene specifies SQVTM as CDR1 and ANQGSEA as CDR2. Inclusive of the bounding cysteine and phenylalanine, the CDR3 is 11 residues long. The read is trimmed to its CDR3 DNA, 33 bases read in frame from base 1. What the time point label conveys for this sample: blood 2 weeks post-SBRT. According to the study, the label for this sample's treatment or condition signals: 15 Gy SBRT to primary tumor, nephrectomy 4 weeks later. To track tumor-enriched clonotypes, serial peripheral blood was sampled from radiation-treated patients at baseline and at 2 weeks and 4 weeks after SBRT. Renal cell carcinoma with clear cell pathology was present in all patients. The QIAamp DNA Blood Mini Kit (Qiagen) was used to prepare genomic DNA for TCR sequencing. Only samples passing all quality control checks were included in the analyses.

Sequencing was performed on blood, taken from a patient whose treatment included radiotherapy and nephrectomy. The chain couples TRBV29-1 to TRBJ1-4, with the identity of the D gene unclear. This clonotype originated in a man aged 45-65 years with renal cell carcinoma. Here is the DNA: TGCAGCGTTGAAGACAATGAAAAACTGTTTTTT. Its protein is CSVEDNEKLFF.